This T cell receptor beta chain appears in the sequencing data of a study of blood T cells in healthy people across ages. General study results and limits: Donors of long life had a larger count of naive CD4+ cells and greater diversity than aged donors.

The CDR3 extends over 15 amino acids. Germline CDR1 reads LGHDT; CDR2 reads YNNKEL (reference sequence). The V segment lost 4 bases and the J segment 5 bases; nucleotides outside the gene matches: 7. A second PCR, run for roughly 7 to 11 cycles, used a sample-barcoded 5' primer plus a J-beta primer mix. TCRdb analysed the 5' RACE reads with MiXCR anew, one entry per CDR3 protein. The data show roughly 550,000 distinct CDR3 sequences, with 24% seen just once and 7.5% to 9% held by the top ten. As to this clonotype: The antigen is not known.

This sample also belongs to another study, concerning T cells of mothers and their children.

The V gene is TRBV3-1, the J gene TRBJ2-1; 8 bases agree with TRBD2. The specimen sequenced was blood. This clonotype originated in a boy aged 5 to 17 in good health. Written as DNA, the CDR3 is TGTGCCAGCAGCCTAATCGGTAGCGGGGACAATGAGCAGTTCTTC. Amino acid sequence: CASSLIGSGDNEQFF.